The clone carrying this T cell receptor beta chain was observed a few times. As yet, its antigen is unknown. This sample was included in a study of response to subunit inactivated influenza vaccine. Overall study results and limits: Authors suggested each seasonal influenza vaccination recruits few new T cells.

Germline CDR1 is DFQATT and CDR2 is SNEGSKA (reference sequence). V was pared by 2 bases and J by 7 bases, with 12 bases between. CDR3 length equals 13 residues. MiXCR was run by TCRdb on the RT-PCR reads, yielding one entry per CDR3 protein. The repertoire includes 500,000 to 600,000 distinct CDR3 sequences, approximately 12% of them detected once, and roughly 10% sits in the top ten. The TCR comes from a man aged 50-60 years who received an inactivated influenza vaccine. This sample comprised PBMCs from blood, obtained on the day of vaccination. The chain employs TRBV20-1 and TRBJ2-1; D is undetermined. The CDR3 sequence is CSARSNLQNEQFF. The CDR3 region has the DNA TGCAGTGCTAGATCCAACCTCCAAAATGAGCAGTTCTTC.